This T cell receptor beta chain was sequenced for a study of blood T cell repertoires in COVID-19. Across the study: Some COVID-19 samples were acute and others convalescent; all came from the United States, Italy and Spain. The cDNA or gDNA used as material had been derived from T cells, B-cell-depleted T cells, or PBMCs.

Under the authors' procedure: How many nucleated cells were present was estimated from reference gene primer amplification. The protocol was immunoSEQ multiplex PCR, while the TCRdb copy is restricted to in-frame clones and leaves out a portion. Clone size and V and J calls were adopted from that table, with D and trimming inferred from the DNA. The table lists roughly 230,000 clones, approximately 81% of them singletons. The V segment lost 10 bases and the J segment 7 bases; nucleotides outside the gene matches: 5. The CDR3 covers 11 residues. Germline V lookup: CDR1 LNHDA, CDR2 SQIVND (reference sequence).

This sequence was found in a man aged 35 to 55 with acute or convalescent COVID-19. Sequenced sample: peripheral blood. J is TRBJ1-1 and V is TRBV19, with TRBD1 identical over 8 bases. Written as DNA, the CDR3 is TGTGCCACCGGACAGGGACGTGAAGCTTTCTTT. It codes for CATGQGREAFF. Full variable domain (outside the CDR3, taken from reference TRBV19 and TRBJ1-1): DGGITQSPKYLFRKEGQNVTLSCEQNLNHDAMYWYRQDPGQGLRLIYYSQIVNDFQKGDIAEGYSVSREKKESFPLTVTSAQKNPTAFYLCATGQGREAFFGQGTRLTVV.